Reported below is one TCR beta chain. Looked up from germline, CDR1 is SEHNR and CDR2 is FQNEAQ (reference sequence). The ends were cut back, 0 bases at V and 5 bases at J, with 10 bases in the middle. The CDR3 covers 14 residues. This record comes from a study of cytomegalovirus exposure and HLA in healthy donors. 60 Vbeta and 13 Jbeta primers were used in PCR. TCRdb's copy holds only in-frame clones and misses some; the assay was immunoSEQ multiplex PCR. Of 140,000 to 150,000 clones in the sample, 65% to 85% were seen once. Donors sampled were nominally healthy, though unrecorded immune exposures were likely.

The sequenced material came from PBMCs. This chain joins TRBV7-9 and TRBJ1-2; no clear D gene. The receptor was derived from a male donor in good health and CMV-seronegative. The CDR3 DNA is TGTGCCAGCAGCTTAGCGTCGAGAGGATATGGCTACACCTTC. This gives the protein CASSLASRGYGYTF. Full variable domain (missing parts from reference TRBV7-9 and TRBJ1-2): DTGVSQNPRHKITKRGQNVTFRCDPISEHNRLYWYRQTLGQGPEFLTYFQNEAQLEKSRLLSDRFSAERPKGSFSTLEIQRTEQGDSAMYLCASSLASRGYGYTFGSGTRLTVV.